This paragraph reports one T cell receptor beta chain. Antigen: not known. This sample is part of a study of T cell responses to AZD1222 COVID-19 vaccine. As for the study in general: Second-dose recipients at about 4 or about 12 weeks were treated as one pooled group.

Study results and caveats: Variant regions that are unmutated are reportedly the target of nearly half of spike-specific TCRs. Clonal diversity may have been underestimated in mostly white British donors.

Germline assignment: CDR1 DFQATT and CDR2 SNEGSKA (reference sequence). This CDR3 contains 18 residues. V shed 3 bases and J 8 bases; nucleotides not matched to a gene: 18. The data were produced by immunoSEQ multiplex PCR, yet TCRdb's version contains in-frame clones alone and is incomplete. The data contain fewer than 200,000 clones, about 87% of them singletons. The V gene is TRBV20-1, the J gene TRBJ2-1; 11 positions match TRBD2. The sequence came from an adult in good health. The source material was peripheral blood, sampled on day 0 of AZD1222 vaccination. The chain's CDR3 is CSASASGRHRKSPDEQFF. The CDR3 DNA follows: TGCAGTGCTAGTGCTAGCGGGAGGCATCGTAAGTCACCGGATGAGCAGTTCTTC.